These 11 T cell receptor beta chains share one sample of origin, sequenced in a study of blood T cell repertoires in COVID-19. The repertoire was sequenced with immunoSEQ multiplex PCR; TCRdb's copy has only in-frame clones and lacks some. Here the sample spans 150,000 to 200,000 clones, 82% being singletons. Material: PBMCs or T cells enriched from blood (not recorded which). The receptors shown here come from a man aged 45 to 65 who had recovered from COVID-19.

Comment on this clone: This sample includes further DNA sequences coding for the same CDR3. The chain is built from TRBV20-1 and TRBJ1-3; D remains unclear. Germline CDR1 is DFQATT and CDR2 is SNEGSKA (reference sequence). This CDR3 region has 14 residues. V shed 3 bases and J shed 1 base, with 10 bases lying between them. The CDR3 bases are TGCAGTGCTAGTCAAGCTGTGTCTGGAAACACCATATATTTT. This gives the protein CSASQAVSGNTIYF.

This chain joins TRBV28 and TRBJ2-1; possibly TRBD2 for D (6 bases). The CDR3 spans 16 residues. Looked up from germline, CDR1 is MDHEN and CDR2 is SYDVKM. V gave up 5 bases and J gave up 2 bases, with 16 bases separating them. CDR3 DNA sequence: TGTGCCAGCAGTCAAACCCGGGGGTCTACCTACAATGAGCAGTTCTTC. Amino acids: CASSQTRGSTYNEQFF.

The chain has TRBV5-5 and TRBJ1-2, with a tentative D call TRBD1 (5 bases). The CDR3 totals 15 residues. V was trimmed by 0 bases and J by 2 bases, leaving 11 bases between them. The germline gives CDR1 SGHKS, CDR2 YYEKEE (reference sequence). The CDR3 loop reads CASSLGGGKNYGYTF. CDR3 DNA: TGTGCCAGCAGCTTGGGCGGGGGGAAGAACTATGGCTACACCTTC. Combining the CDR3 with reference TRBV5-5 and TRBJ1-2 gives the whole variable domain DAGVTQSPTHLIKTRGQQVTLRCSPISGHKSVSWYQQVLGQGPQFIFQYYEKEERGRGNFPDRFSARQFPNYSSELNVNALLLGDSALYLCASSLGGGKNYGYTFGSGTRLTVV.

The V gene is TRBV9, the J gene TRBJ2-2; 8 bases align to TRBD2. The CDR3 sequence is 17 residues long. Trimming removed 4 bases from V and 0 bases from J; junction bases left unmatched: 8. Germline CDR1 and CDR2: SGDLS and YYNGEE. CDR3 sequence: CASSPWGSGANTGELFF. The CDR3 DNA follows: TGTGCCAGCAGCCCTTGGGGTAGCGGGGCGAACACCGGGGAGCTGTTTTTT.

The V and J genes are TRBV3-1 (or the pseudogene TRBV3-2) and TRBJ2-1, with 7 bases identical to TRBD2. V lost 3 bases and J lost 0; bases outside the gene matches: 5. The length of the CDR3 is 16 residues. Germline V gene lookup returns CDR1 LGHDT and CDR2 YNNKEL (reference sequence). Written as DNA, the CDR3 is TGTGCCAGCAGCCATCTCGGGGGGAGCTCCTACAATGAGCAGTTCTTC. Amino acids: CASSHLGGSSYNEQFF.

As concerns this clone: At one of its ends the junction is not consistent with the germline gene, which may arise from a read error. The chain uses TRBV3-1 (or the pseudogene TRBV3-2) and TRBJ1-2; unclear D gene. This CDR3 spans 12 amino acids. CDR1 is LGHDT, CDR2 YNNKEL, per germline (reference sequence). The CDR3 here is CASSQLSFPYIF. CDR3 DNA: TGTGCCAGCAGCCAGTTAAGTTTCCCTTACATCTTC.

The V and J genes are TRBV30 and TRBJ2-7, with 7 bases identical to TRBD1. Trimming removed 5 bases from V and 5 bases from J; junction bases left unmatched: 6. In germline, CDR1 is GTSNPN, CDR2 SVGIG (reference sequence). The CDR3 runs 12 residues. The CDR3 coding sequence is TGTGCCTGGGAGGGGGCCTCGGACGAGCAGTACTTC. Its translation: CAWEGASDEQYF.

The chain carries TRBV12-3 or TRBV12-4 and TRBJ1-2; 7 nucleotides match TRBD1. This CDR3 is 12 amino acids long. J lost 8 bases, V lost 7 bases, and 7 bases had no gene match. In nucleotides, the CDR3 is TGTGCCAGCACCGGGACAGCCTTCGGCTACACCTTC. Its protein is CASTGTAFGYTF.

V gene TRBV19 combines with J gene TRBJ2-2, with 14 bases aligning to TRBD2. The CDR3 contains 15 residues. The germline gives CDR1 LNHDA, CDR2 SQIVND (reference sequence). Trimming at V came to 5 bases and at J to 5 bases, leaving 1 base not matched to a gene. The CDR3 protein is CASSGTSGGTGELFF. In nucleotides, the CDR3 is TGTGCCAGTAGTGGGACTAGCGGGGGAACCGGGGAGCTGTTTTTT.

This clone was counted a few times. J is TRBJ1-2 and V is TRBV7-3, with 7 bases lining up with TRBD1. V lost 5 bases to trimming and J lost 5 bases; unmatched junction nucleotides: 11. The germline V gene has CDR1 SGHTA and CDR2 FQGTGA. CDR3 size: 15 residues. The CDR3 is CASSEVRDRAYGYTF. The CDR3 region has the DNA TGTGCCAGCAGCGAGGTCCGAGACAGGGCGTATGGCTACACCTTC.

The CDR3 bases are TGCGCCAGCAGCTTCAGGACAGGGGGCGGGCAAGAGACCCAGTACTTC. Translated, it gives CASSFRTGGGQETQYF. This chain links TRBV5-1 with TRBJ2-5, with 11 bases that match TRBD1. The germline CDR1 and CDR2 sequences are SGHRS and YFSETQ. J lost 2 bases, V lost 2 bases, and 5 bases had no gene match. The CDR3 covers 16 residues.